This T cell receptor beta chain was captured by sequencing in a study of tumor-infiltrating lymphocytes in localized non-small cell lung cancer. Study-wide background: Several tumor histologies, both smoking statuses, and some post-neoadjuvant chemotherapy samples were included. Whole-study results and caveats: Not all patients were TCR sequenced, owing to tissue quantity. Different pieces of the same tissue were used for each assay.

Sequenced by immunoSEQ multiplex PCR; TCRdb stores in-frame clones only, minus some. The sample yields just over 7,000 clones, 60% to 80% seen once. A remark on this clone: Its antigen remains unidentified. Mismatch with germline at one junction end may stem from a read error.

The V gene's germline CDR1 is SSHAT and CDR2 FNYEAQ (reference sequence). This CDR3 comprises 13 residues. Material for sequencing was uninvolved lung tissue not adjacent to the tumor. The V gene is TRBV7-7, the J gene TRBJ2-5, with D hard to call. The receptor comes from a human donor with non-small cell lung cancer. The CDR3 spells CASSFGTQETQYF. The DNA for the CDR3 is TGTGCTAGCAGCTTTGGCACCCAAGAGACCCAGTACTTC.